These 14 T cell receptor beta chains share one sample of origin, sequenced in a study of T cell repertoires in cytomegalovirus infection. TCRdb called the reads again in MiXCR, with one record for every CDR3 protein. Here the sample spans around 530,000 distinct CDR3 sequences, approximately 25% being singletons. The specimen sequenced was PBMCs. The receptor set was obtained from a human donor in good health (CMV status not recorded). Some clones in this sample may be carry-over from other donors' samples.

V usage is TRBV9 and J usage is TRBJ2-3; D uncertain. The CDR3 contains 16 residues. V shed 3 bases and J shed 0 bases, with 14 bases lying between them. Germline-derived CDR1 and CDR2 are SGDLS and YYNGEE. CDR3 sequence: CASSASVARSTDTQYF. The DNA of the CDR3 is TGTGCCAGCAGCGCATCAGTGGCGCGGAGCACAGATACGCAGTATTTT.

This clonotype appeared a few times. The gene calls are TRBV4-2 and TRBJ1-5, with D maybe TRBD1 (6 bases). Trimming took 1 base from V and 6 from J, leaving 16 bases between them. This CDR3 is built from 16 residues. CDR1 and CDR2 (germline): LGHNA, YNFKEQ. CDR3 residues: CASSQAQVGAGQPQHF. CDR3 nucleotides: TGTGCCAGCAGCCAAGCCCAGGTGGGGGCAGGTCAGCCCCAGCATTTT.

This clonotype was counted between two and nine times. The chain links TRBV25-1 to TRBJ2-5; TRBD2 matches 8 bases. Germline CDR1 is MGHDK and CDR2 is SYGVNS. This CDR3 is built from 14 residues. The J segment lost 5 bases and the V segment lost 4 bases, leaving 6 bases of the junction unmatched. CDR3 sequence reads: CASSASGSLETQYF. The CDR3 DNA reads as TGTGCCAGCAGTGCAAGCGGGAGTCTGGAGACCCAGTACTTC.

The chain's CDR3 is CASNPDANTEAFF. The DNA of the CDR3 is TGTGCCAGTAATCCAGACGCGAACACTGAAGCTTTCTTT. The chain carries TRBV19 and TRBJ1-1; D remains ambiguous. This CDR3 spans 13 amino acids. Germline V CDR1 and CDR2: LNHDA, SQIVND (reference sequence). Trimming removed 7 bases from V and 1 base from J, with 10 bases in between.

V is TRBV7-2 and J is TRBJ1-1, with no clear D. This CDR3 has 14 amino acids. Deletions cut 1 base from V and 6 bases from J, with 12 bases between. Germline CDR1 and CDR2: SGHTA and FQGNSA. DNA of the CDR3: TGTGCCAGCAGCTTAGATGGTGGGCGGGCTGAAGCTTTCTTT. Translation: CASSLDGGRAEAFF.

This clonotype was seen a handful of times. The V and J genes are TRBV20-1 and TRBJ2-7; 10 bases are shared with TRBD2. V lost 5 bases and J lost 5; bases outside the gene matches: 6. This CDR3 region has 13 residues. Germline V CDR1 and CDR2: DFQATT, SNEGSKA (reference sequence). CDR3 DNA sequence: TGCAGTGCTCCTCGAAGCGGGGGGGACGAGCAGTACTTC. Residues: CSAPRSGGDEQYF.

V and J are TRBV6-1 and TRBJ2-1, with a possible D match to TRBD1 (6 bases). Trimming took 4 bases from V and 3 from J, leaving 13 bases between them. The CDR3 has 15 amino acids. CDR1 and CDR2 (germline): MNHNS, SASEGT. The CDR3 DNA is TGTGCCAGCAGTGTTGGACAGCGACTCTACAATGAGCAGTTCTTC. Amino acids: CASSVGQRLYNEQFF.

CDR3 amino acids: CASSYSSVGGYEQYV. DNA for the CDR3: TGTGCCAGCAGTTACTCCTCGGTGGGGGGCTACGAGCAGTACGTC. The V gene is TRBV6-5, the J gene TRBJ2-7; D may be TRBD2 (6 bases). V shed 0 bases and J shed 3 bases, with 12 bases lying between them. Looked up from germline, CDR1 is MNHEY and CDR2 is SVGAGI. The CDR3 has 15 amino acids.

This clonotype was recorded a few times. The CDR3 nucleotides read TGTGCCAGCAGCTTATCGGACAGCCAAGAGACCCAGTACTTC. Translation gives CASSLSDSQETQYF. The V and J genes are TRBV7-2 and TRBJ2-5; TRBD1 is a possible D gene (6 bases). The CDR3 length is 14 residues. In germline, CDR1 is SGHTA, CDR2 FQGNSA. V gave up 2 bases and J gave up 1 base, with 8 bases separating them.

This clonotype was picked up a small number of times. The CDR3 sequence is CASSLRAGANEQFF. CDR3 DNA sequence: TGTGCCAGCAGCTTGCGGGCAGGCGCGAATGAGCAGTTCTTC. V is TRBV7-8 and J is TRBJ2-1; perhaps TRBD2 as D (5 bases). V was shortened by 3 bases and J by 7 bases, with 13 bases between the two germline ends. The CDR3 sequence is 14 residues long. In germline, CDR1 is SGHVS, CDR2 FQNEAQ.

This clonotype appeared many times. The V gene is TRBV6-5, the J gene TRBJ1-2; D possibly corresponds to TRBD1 (5 bases). The CDR3 has 14 residues. Germline CDR1 MNHEY, CDR2 SVGAGI. With 5 bases removed from V and 4 bases from J, the gap between germline ends came to 14 bases. The CDR3 region has the DNA TGTGCCAGCAGTGCCGCGGGACGGCTCTATGGCTACACCTTC. Its protein is CASSAAGRLYGYTF.

This clonotype was counted only a few times. Compared with germline, one end of the junction differs, possibly owing to a read error. This chain uses TRBV7-7 with TRBJ2-1; no reliable D call. The CDR3 covers 14 residues. Germline lookup yields CDR1 SSHAT and CDR2 FNYEAQ (reference sequence). The CDR3: CASSLDWSNNEQFF. In nucleotides, the CDR3 is TGTGCTAGCAGCTTAGACTGGAGCAACAATGAGCAGTTCTTC.

This clonotype was found many times. The J gene is TRBJ1-5, the V gene TRBV7-8; D gene uncertain. Trimming left V 2 bases short and J 0 bases short, with 5 bases between. Per germline, CDR1 SGHVS and CDR2 FQNEAQ. This CDR3 contains 14 residues. This CDR3 is CASSLRNSNQPQHF. The CDR3 DNA reads TGTGCCAGCAGCTTAAGGAATAGCAATCAGCCCCAGCATTTT.

The chain links TRBV6-2 or TRBV6-3 to TRBJ1-5; 7 bases line up with TRBD1. The CDR3 has 15 residues. V shed 8 bases, J shed 4 bases, and the junction held 11 bases outside the gene matches. Germline CDR1 and CDR2: MNHEY and SVGEGT. In nucleotides, the CDR3 is TGTGCCAGCCGCGCCTTAGGGGGCTCGAATCAGCCCCAGCATTTT. Its translation: CASRALGGSNQPQHF.